These 3 T cell receptor beta chains originate from one sample sequenced in a study of OX40 agonist ivuxolimab in advanced cancers. The table came from immunoSEQ multiplex PCR; TCRdb's copy has only in-frame clones and leaves some out. This table holds tens of thousands of clones, around 89% found once. Material: CD4+ or CD8+ T cells sorted from blood, obtained in a trial of the OX40 agonist ivuxolimab. The receptors come from an adult with an advanced solid tumor such as melanoma, head and neck, liver or kidney cancer.

The V call is TRBV19, the J call TRBJ2-1; D not certain. Trimming stripped 4 bases from V and 8 bases from J, with 21 bases between. The germline gives CDR1 LNHDA, CDR2 SQIVND (reference sequence). This CDR3 has 16 amino acids. The CDR3 DNA is TGTGCCAGTAGTACCTTCAGCAGGATGGGGTTCGATGAGCAGTTCTTC. Protein sequence: CASSTFSRMGFDEQFF.

This clone was picked up one time. The chain uses TRBV2 and TRBJ2-1; 10 bases line up with TRBD1. Trimming cost V 6 bases and J 7 bases; bases outside gene matches: 6. From germline, CDR1 is SNHLY and CDR2 FYNNEI. The CDR3 has 14 amino acids. The CDR3 spells CASRGTGVGNEQFF. The CDR3, as DNA: TGTGCCAGCAGGGGGACAGGGGTAGGAAATGAGCAGTTCTTC.

This chain joins TRBV7-9 and TRBJ1-4; tentatively, D is TRBD1 (6 bases). Between the trimmed V and J ends, which lost 2 bases and 3 bases, there was a span of 10 bases. CDR1 and CDR2 (germline): SEHNR, FQNEAQ (reference sequence). This CDR3 is 15 amino acids long. CDR3 DNA sequence: TGTGCCAGCAGCTTAAATACAGGGTCTAATGAAAAACTGTTTTTT. Translation gives CASSLNTGSNEKLFF.